The rows below give T cell receptor beta chains drawn from one sample of a study of blood T cell repertoires in COVID-19. The assay was immunoSEQ multiplex PCR, and TCRdb's table has in-frame clones only and misses some. Seen here are a few hundred thousand clones, 84% observed once, and the top ten hold around 4.1%. The material sequenced was PBMCs or T cells enriched from blood (not recorded which). The receptors stem from a man aged 25 to 45 with acute COVID-19. CDR3s include the opening cysteine and the closing phenylalanine or tryptophan. A D gene is named only where the DNA matches it firmly. Part of the rows lack a size; the others show once, few, many or a class for expanded clones.

>TRBJ2-2|TRBV4-2|-|-
TGTGCCAGCAGGCCCGTCGGTGGGGGGTTGCTGGCCGGGGAGCTGTTTTTT
CASRPVGGGLLAGELFF
>TRBJ1-1|TRBV11-2|TRBD1|-
TGTGCCAGCAGCACTACAGGGGGCACTGAAGCTTTCTTT
CASSTTGGTEAFF
>TRBJ1-6|TRBV30|TRBD1|-
TGTGCCTGGAGTGTACAGGGCAGGGGGCACTCACCCCTCCACTTT
CAWSVQGRGHSPLHF
>TRBJ2-1|TRBV11-2|-|-
TGTGCCAGCAGCTTAGTACGGGGGTATTACAATGAGCAGTTCTTC
CASSLVRGYYNEQFF
>TRBJ2-2|TRBV19|TRBD2|once
TGTGCCAGTAGGGGACTAGCGGGGCTGAACACCGGGGAGCTGTTTTTT
CASRGLAGLNTGELFF
>TRBJ2-3|TRBV11-3|TRBD2|-
TGTGCCAGCAGCTTTCTAGCGGACACAGATACGCAGTATTTT
CASSFLADTDTQYF
>TRBJ2-2|TRBV24-1|TRBD2|few
TGTGCCACCAGTGATTCAGGTCTAGCGGGGAACACCGGGGAGCTGTTTTTT
CATSDSGLAGNTGELFF
>TRBJ1-5|TRBV5-1|-|-
TGCGCCAGCAGCTTAGGGGTTGGGTTGGATCAGCCCCAGCATTTT
CASSLGVGLDQPQHF
>TRBJ1-1|TRBV5-4|TRBD1|once
TGTGCCAGCAGCTTGGGGACAGGGACCTTGAACACTGAAGCTTTCTTT
CASSLGTGTLNTEAFF
>TRBJ2-5|TRBV5-1|TRBD1|-
TGCGCCAGCAGCTCGGGACAGGGGAACCAAGAGACCCAGTACTTC
CASSSGQGNQETQYF
>TRBJ2-2|TRBV7-3|-|-
TGTGCCAGCAGCGTAGGGAGTCTAGCTGAGAACACCGGGGAGCTGTTTTTT
CASSVGSLAENTGELFF
>TRBJ2-5|TRBV27|TRBD2|-
TGTGCCAGCAGTTCCCCGACTAGCGGGGGGGCGGGAGAGACCCAGTACTTC
CASSSPTSGGAGETQYF
>TRBJ2-1|TRBV5-6|TRBD2|-
TGTGCCAGCAGCTTGGTGCGGCGGGAGGGGGATGAGCAGTTCTTC
CASSLVRREGDEQFF
>TRBJ1-1|TRBV20-1|TRBD1|few
TGCAGTGCGAGTCGGGGACAGGGCCCCCTCACTGAAGCTTTCTTT
CSASRGQGPLTEAFF
>TRBJ2-3|TRBV7-2|-|-
TGTGCCAGCAGATGGTCGGGGGGCAGGCCTACAGATACGCAGTATTTT
CASRWSGGRPTDTQYF
>TRBJ1-5|TRBV28|TRBD1|-
TGTGCCAGCACCGAGGGGACAGGCGGGAATCAGCCCCAGCATTTT
CASTEGTGGNQPQHF
>TRBJ1-5|TRBV28|-|-
TGTGCCAGCAGATGGGACATCCCAAATCAGCCCCAGCATTTT
CASRWDIPNQPQHF
>TRBJ2-5|TRBV7-9|TRBD2|-
TGTGCCAGCAGATTAGCGGGAGAACTAGAGACCCAGTACTTC
CASRLAGELETQYF
>TRBJ2-4|TRBV19|TRBD2|-
TGTGCCAGTAGTTTCCCGAGTAGCGGGAGCACCAAAAACATTCAGTACTTC
CASSFPSSGSTKNIQYF
>TRBJ2-4|TRBV3-1/TRBV3-2|TRBD2|-
TGTGCCAGCAGCCTTCTCGGGGGGAGCAAAAACATTCAGTACTTC
CASSLLGGSKNIQYF
>TRBJ1-2|TRBV5-4|TRBD1|-
TGTGCCAGCAGCTCGCCGGGACAGGTCCCTTTTGGCTACACCTTC
CASSSPGQVPFGYTF
>TRBJ2-2|TRBV7-3|TRBD1|-
TGTGCCAGCAGACCAGGGGGCATAGCCACCGGGGAGCTGTTTTTT
CASRPGGIATGELFF
>TRBJ2-3|TRBV28|-|-
TGTGCCAGCAGTTTATGGGCGGGGATTACAGATACGCAGTATTTT
CASSLWAGITDTQYF
>TRBJ1-1|TRBV4-1|-|-
TGCGCCAGCAGCCAAGGTGGTGCAGGGATAAACACTGAAGCTTTCTTT
CASSQGGAGINTEAFF
>TRBJ2-2|TRBV27|-|-
TGTGCCAGCAGTTTATACCCAGACAACCCGAACACCGGGGAGCTGTTTTTT
CASSLYPDNPNTGELFF
>TRBJ1-2|TRBV7-2|TRBD1|once
TGTGCCAGCAGCTCACAGGGGAACTATGGCTACACCTTC
CASSSQGNYGYTF
>TRBJ1-2|TRBV6-5|TRBD1|-
TGTGCCAGCAGTTACTGGGACAGAAAGAACTATGGCTACACCTTC
CASSYWDRKNYGYTF
>TRBJ1-3|TRBV4-1|-|-
TGCGCCAGCCGCCGTAGCTCTGGAAACACCATATATTTT
CASRRSSGNTIYF
>TRBJ1-2|TRBV6-6|-|-
TGTGCCACCCAAGGACGGGATGGGTCAGGCTACACCTTC
CATQGRDGSGYTF
>TRBJ1-1|TRBV6-2/TRBV6-3|-|-
TGTGCCAGCAGTTACCCGGGGGAGGCGACGGTCGCTTTCTTT
CASSYPGEATVAFF